The sequence of this TCR beta chain was determined in a study of blood T cell repertoires in COVID-19. Turning to the study itself: Sources were T cells, B-cell-depleted T cells, or PBMCs; the material itself was cDNA or gDNA.

One Seattle source followed patients from active infection through their disease course. The protocol was immunoSEQ multiplex PCR, while the TCRdb copy is restricted to in-frame clones and leaves out a portion. The sample lists 150,000 to 200,000 clones, approximately 92% seen once, with approximately 5% in the top ten. This receptor was taken from a man aged 25-45 years with COVID-19, enrolled during active disease. The sample comprised peripheral blood.

In DNA form, the CDR3 reads TGTGCCAGCAGTTTCTCGACCACAGGGGTTATCTACGAGCAGTACTTC. As protein: CASSFSTTGVIYEQYF. The chain recombines TRBV6-5 with TRBJ2-7, with 7 bases identical to TRBD1. The J segment lost 3 bases and the V segment lost 4 bases, leaving 12 bases of the junction unmatched. The CDR3 spans 16 residues. The germline V gene has CDR1 MNHEY and CDR2 SVGAGI.